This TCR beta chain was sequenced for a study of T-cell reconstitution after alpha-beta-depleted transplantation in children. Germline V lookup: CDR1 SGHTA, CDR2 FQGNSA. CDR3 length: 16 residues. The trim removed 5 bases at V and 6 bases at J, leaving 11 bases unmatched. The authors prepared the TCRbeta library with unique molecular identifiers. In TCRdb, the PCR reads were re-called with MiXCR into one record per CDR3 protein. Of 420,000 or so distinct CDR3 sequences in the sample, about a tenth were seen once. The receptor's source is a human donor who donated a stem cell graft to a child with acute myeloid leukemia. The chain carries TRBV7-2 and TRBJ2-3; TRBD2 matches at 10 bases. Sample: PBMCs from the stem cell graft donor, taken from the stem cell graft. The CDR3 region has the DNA TGTGCCAGCAGCCCGCGGACTAGCGGCCTGTGGGATACGCAGTATTTT. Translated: CASSPRTSGLWDTQYF.